The present T cell receptor (beta chain) was sequenced within a study of cytomegalovirus exposure and HLA in healthy donors. Study findings and constraints: TRBV6-2, TRBV6-3 and some other V segments were excluded as indistinguishable. Only CMV serostatus was available as immune exposure information.

As for this clone: The target antigen is unknown.

CDR1 and CDR2 (germline): LNHDA, SQIVND (reference sequence). The CDR3 totals 16 residues. Amplification used 60 Vbeta primers and 13 Jbeta primers. TCRdb keeps only in-frame clones here, not all; method: immunoSEQ multiplex PCR. The sample includes approximately 120,000 clones, more than 75% seen only once; the top ten take roughly 13%. The specimen was PBMCs. The sequence derives from an older woman in good health and CMV-seropositive. The chain combines TRBV19 with TRBJ2-5, with TRBD1 as a possible D gene (5 bases). The DNA matches TRBJ2-7 better at its end, which makes the J call doubtful. CDR3 sequence reads: CASRPGTTTGTYEQYF. CDR3 bases: TGTGCCAGTAGGCCCGGAACCACTACAGGCACCTACGAGCAGTACTTC.